This T cell receptor beta chain comes out of a study of T cells in narcolepsy. On the study more broadly: Patients with NT1 or NT2 and healthy control donors were enrolled. Study-level findings and limits: Reportedly, autoreactive clonotypes were serially detected in patients' blood but not controls'. Same-patient CSF and blood CD4+ T cell clonotypes included HCRT-specific and TRIB2-specific autoreactive ones.

Assay used: immunoSEQ multiplex PCR; TCRdb lists only in-frame clones, some missing. Of 35,000 to 40,000 clones listed, under 85% are singletons. Points on this clone: Its antigen remains unidentified.

The CDR3 runs to 14 residues. The V and J ends lost 3 bases and 4 bases respectively, with 10 bases between them. CDR1 MNHNS and CDR2 SASEGT come from the germline V gene. The receptor comes from a human donor with narcolepsy. The rearrangement joins TRBV6-1 to TRBJ1-5; D perhaps matches TRBD1 (5 bases). The sequencing input was CD45RA- memory CD4+ T cells from PBMCs. The CDR3 sequence: CASSEGGLNQPQHF. In DNA form, the CDR3 reads TGTGCCAGCAGTGAGGGGGGTCTTAATCAGCCCCAGCATTTT.